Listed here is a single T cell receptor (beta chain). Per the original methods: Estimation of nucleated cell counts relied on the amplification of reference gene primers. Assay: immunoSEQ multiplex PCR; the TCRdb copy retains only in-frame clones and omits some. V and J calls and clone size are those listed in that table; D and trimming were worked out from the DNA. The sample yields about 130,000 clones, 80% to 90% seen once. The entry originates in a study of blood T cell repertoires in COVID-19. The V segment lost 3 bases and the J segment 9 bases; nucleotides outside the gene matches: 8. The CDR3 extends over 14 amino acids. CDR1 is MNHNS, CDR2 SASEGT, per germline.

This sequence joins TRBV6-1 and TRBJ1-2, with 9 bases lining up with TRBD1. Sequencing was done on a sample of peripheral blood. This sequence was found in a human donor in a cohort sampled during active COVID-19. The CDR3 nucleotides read TGTGCCAGCAGTGATATCTGGGACAGGGAAAGCTACACCTTC. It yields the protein CASSDIWDRESYTF.